The next 4 T cell receptor beta chains were all read from a single sample in a study of OX40 agonist ivuxolimab in advanced cancers. Only in-frame clones appear in the TCRdb table, and some are missing; sequencing was by immunoSEQ multiplex PCR. Among some 70,000 clones listed, 90% to 95% were seen once. Sequences were derived from CD4+ or CD8+ T cells sorted from blood, sampled in a trial of the OX40 agonist ivuxolimab. The origin of the receptors is an adult with an advanced solid tumor such as melanoma, head and neck, liver or kidney cancer.

The V call is TRBV18, the J call TRBJ1-5; TRBD1 agrees at 7 bases. The germline V gene encodes CDR1 KGHSH and CDR2 LQKENI. The CDR3 covers 14 residues. V shed 6 bases, J shed 2 bases, and the junction held 4 bases outside the gene matches. As DNA, the CDR3 is TGTGCCAGCTCGGGACAGCGGGGCAATCAGCCCCAGCATTTT. This translates into CASSGQRGNQPQHF.

The chain combines TRBV7-3 with TRBJ2-7; the D is unclear. Trimming cost V 1 base and J 2 bases, with 12 bases left between them. The CDR3 runs 15 residues. Germline V gene data show CDR1 as SGHTA and CDR2 as FQGTGA. Here the CDR3 DNA reads TGTGCCAGCAGCTTAAGGGGTAACGTTCCCTACGAGCAGTACTTC. Translation: CASSLRGNVPYEQYF.

The chain couples TRBV5-1 to TRBJ2-1; TRBD2 aligns across 12 bases. Germline lookup yields CDR1 SGHRS and CDR2 YFSETQ. V shed 4 bases and J 4 bases; nucleotides not matched to a gene: 3. The CDR3 has 15 residues. CDR3: CASSQTSGRYNEQFF. The CDR3, as DNA: TGCGCCAGCAGCCAGACTAGCGGGAGATACAATGAGCAGTTCTTC.

The rearrangement uses TRBV25-1 and TRBJ1-1; D remains ambiguous. Germline loops: CDR1 MGHDK, CDR2 SYGVNS. V was pared by 1 base and J by 4 bases, with 10 bases between. The CDR3 is made up of 14 amino acids. The CDR3: CASSESWDSTEAFF. In DNA form, the CDR3 reads TGTGCCAGCAGTGAATCTTGGGATTCCACTGAAGCTTTCTTT.